The 8 T cell receptor beta chains presented below share a single source sample, sequenced in a study of metastatic and nonmetastatic thyroid tumors. With MiXCR, TCRdb reprocessed the PCR reads. The table has 14,000 or so clones, 32% seen once. Before thyroid surgery, none of the patients had received any treatment. The specimen sequenced was tumor tissue. The receptors derive from a female donor with papillary thyroid cancer or a benign thyroid nodule (not recorded which). Some clones in this sample may be carry-over from other donors' samples.

In its sample, this clone ranks as medium-sized. The CDR3 here is CASTSGRGGETQYF. CDR3 sequence (DNA): TGCGCCAGTACAAGCGGGAGAGGGGGGGAGACCCAGTACTTC. V is TRBV5-1 and J is TRBJ2-5, with 8 bases matching TRBD2. CDR1 SGHRS and CDR2 YFSETQ come from the germline V gene. The CDR3 sequence is 14 residues long. J lost 5 bases, V lost 8 bases, and 11 bases had no gene match.

The chain links TRBV7-3 to TRBJ2-2; weak D call: TRBD1 (5 bases). Trimming left V 1 base short and J 2 bases short, with 11 bases between. CDR3 length equals 16 residues. The germline gives CDR1 SGHTA, CDR2 FQGTGA. The CDR3 DNA reads TGTGCCAGCAGCTTAAATACAGGACCTAACACCGGGGAGCTGTTTTTT. Its translation: CASSLNTGPNTGELFF.

The gene calls are TRBV30 and TRBJ2-1, with a weak D call TRBD2 (5 bases). The CDR3 runs to 17 residues. Trimming pared 1 base from V and 0 bases from J, leaving 16 bases between. Germline loops: CDR1 GTSNPN, CDR2 SVGIG (reference sequence). This CDR3 is CAWSEGTDFYSYNEQFF. In DNA, the CDR3 is TGTGCCTGGAGTGAAGGAACGGACTTCTACTCCTACAATGAGCAGTTCTTC.

CDR3 DNA sequence: TGCAGTGCTAGAGAATCGGACAGGGACTACAATGAGCAGTTCTTC. Amino acids: CSARESDRDYNEQFF. The rearrangement joins TRBV20-1 to TRBJ2-1; 8 nucleotides match TRBD1. The CDR3 loop spans 15 amino acids. Germline V gene data show CDR1 as DFQATT and CDR2 as SNEGSKA (reference sequence). With V trimmed by 0 bases and J by 3 bases, 4 bases remained unmatched.

This clone was counted ten times or more. This chain connects TRBV5-4 to TRBJ1-3; D is unresolved. The V gene lost 4 bases and the J gene lost 1 base, with 15 bases spanning the gap. The V gene's germline CDR1 is SGHNT and CDR2 YYREEE (reference sequence). The CDR3 is 16 residues long. CDR3 sequence reads: CASSPGGQGSGNTIYF. In nucleotides, the CDR3 is TGTGCCAGCAGCCCGGGAGGGCAAGGGTCTGGAAACACCATATATTTT.

Of note for this clone: At one end the junction does not follow the germline gene, possibly because of a read error. Other nucleotide sequences in the sample specify the same CDR3. V and J are TRBV10-3 and TRBJ2-7, with 7 positions matching TRBD2. This CDR3 comprises 14 residues. CDR1 and CDR2 (germline): ENHRY, SYGVKD. The CDR3 is CAISGVGLLGEQYF. The CDR3 coding sequence is TGTGCAATCAGTGGCGTGGGACTACTAGGCGAGCAGTACTTC.

The rearrangement uses TRBV12-3 or TRBV12-4 and TRBJ2-5, with TRBD2 as a possible D gene (5 bases). This CDR3 contains 13 residues. V lost 10 bases to trimming and J lost 5 bases, with 17 bases between them. Here the CDR3 reads CATLSEARETQYF. The CDR3 DNA follows: TGTGCCACCCTTAGCGAGGCGAGGGAGACCCAGTACTTC.

This clone occurred a few times. This rearrangement joins TRBV19 to TRBJ1-5; D may be TRBD1 (6 bases). V lost 4 bases and J 6 bases, leaving 13 bases between the germline ends. The germline V gene encodes CDR1 LNHDA and CDR2 SQIVND (reference sequence). The CDR3 sequence is 14 residues long. CDR3 region: CASSTTGSVQPQHF. The CDR3 DNA follows: TGTGCCAGTAGTACTACAGGGTCCGTTCAGCCCCAGCATTTT. The variable domain in full, completed from reference TRBV19 and TRBJ1-5, reads DGGITQSPKYLFRKEGQNVTLSCEQNLNHDAMYWYRQDPGQGLRLIYYSQIVNDFQKGDIAEGYSVSREKKESFPLTVTSAQKNPTAFYLCASSTTGSVQPQHFGDGTRLSIL.